This TCR beta chain appears in the sequencing data of a study of CD8 T cells in Susac syndrome. Study background: Clinically active disease was present in more than five of the sequenced Susac syndrome patients. Eight of these patients were in remission. Patients with Susac syndrome were therapy-naive, treated with corticosteroids, or treated with intravenous immunoglobulin alone when blood was collected.

CDR3 length: 12 amino acids. Between the trimmed V and J ends, which lost 5 bases and 5 bases, there was a span of 8 bases. Germline CDR1 and CDR2: MNHEY and SMNVEV (reference sequence). After extraction with the RNeasy kit, roughly 0.45 to 1 ug of the RNA was reverse transcribed using random hexamers. TCRdb reprocessed the immunoSEQ multiplex PCR reads via MiXCR and lists one record per CDR3 protein. Seen here are about 81,000 distinct CDR3 sequences, about 93% observed once, and the top ten hold about 0.99%. Both CD4+ and CD8+ T cells were negatively isolated, and TEMRA cells underwent FACS enrichment.

Material for sequencing was CD8+ T cells from PBMCs. The sequence derives from a human donor with Susac syndrome. This chain connects TRBV27 to TRBJ2-3; a weak D match, TRBD2 (5 bases). CDR3 DNA sequence: TGTGCCAGCAGTCCCGAGGGAGATACGCAGTATTTT. Its translation: CASSPEGDTQYF.